This is a list of T cell receptor beta chains from one sample in a study of cytomegalovirus exposure and HLA in healthy donors. The assay was immunoSEQ multiplex PCR, and TCRdb's table has in-frame clones only and misses some. The sample has about 160,000 clones; about 80% are singletons. Sequences were obtained from PBMCs. These receptors came from a man aged 35 to 55 in good health and CMV-seropositive. Both conserved end residues are part of each CDR3. A D gene is named only where the DNA matches it firmly. Not all rows give a size; the values are once, few, many and, for expanded clones, a class.

d_gene | j_gene | v_gene | abundance | CDR3nt | CDR3aa
TRBD1 | TRBJ2-7 | TRBV15 | - | TGTGCCACCAGCATTTTACAGGGGCAAGTCTACGAGCAGTACTTC | CATSILQGQVYEQYF
TRBD1 | TRBJ1-1 | TRBV29-1 | - | TGCAGCGCTTGGACAGGGGCGACTGAAGCTTTCTTT | CSAWTGATEAFF
TRBD1 | TRBJ2-7 | TRBV25-1 | - | TGTGCCAGCAGCAGTTTCCGACAGGGAGCCAACGAGCAGTACTTC | CASSSFRQGANEQYF
TRBD2 | TRBJ2-7 | TRBV7-9 | - | TGTGCCAGCAGCATCGCTAGCGGATACGAGCAGTACTTC | CASSIASGYEQYF
- | TRBJ2-7 | TRBV28 | - | TGTGCCAGCACCATGGGGCCAGGAGAAGGGCAGTACTTC | CASTMGPGEGQYF
TRBD1 | TRBJ2-7 | TRBV5-4 | - | TGTGCCAGCAGCCCGGGACAGTTTTCCCTCTACGAGCAGTACTTC | CASSPGQFSLYEQYF
- | TRBJ2-7 | TRBV19 | - | TGTGCCGGTGGTCAAACGGAGTACGAGCAGTACTTC | CAGGQTEYEQYF
TRBD1 | TRBJ2-7 | TRBV4-3 | - | TGCGCCAGCAGCCAAGATCAAACAGGGGCCTACGAGCAGTACTTC | CASSQDQTGAYEQYF
- | TRBJ1-1 | TRBV4-3 | - | TGCGCCAGCAGCCAAGAGGCCCGAGGGATGACTGAAGCTTTCTTT | CASSQEARGMTEAFF
- | TRBJ1-6 | TRBV20-1 | - | TGCAGTGCTAAGGGACTTCCCCTCCACTTT | CSAKGLPLHF
- | TRBJ2-7 | TRBV28 | - | TGTGCCAGCAGTTTAGGCGGTCAAGGGGGCTACGAGCAGTACTTC | CASSLGGQGGYEQYF
TRBD1 | TRBJ2-2 | TRBV9 | - | TGTGCCAGCAGCGTACGGACAGGGGAGAACCCCGGGGAGCTGTTTTTT | CASSVRTGENPGELFF
- | TRBJ2-1 | TRBV2 | - | TGTGCCAGCGTTGCGTATAATGAGCAGTTCTTC | CASVAYNEQFF
TRBD1 | TRBJ2-3 | TRBV6-1 | - | TGTGCCAGCAGTCCTGTAGGGACAGACCGAGATACGCAGTATTTT | CASSPVGTDRDTQYF
TRBD1 | TRBJ1-2 | TRBV27 | - | TGTGCCAGCAGAAGGACAGGGGCCTCTAACTATGGCTACACCTTC | CASRRTGASNYGYTF
TRBD2 | TRBJ2-7 | TRBV28 | few | TGTGCCAGCAGTTTATATACCTCAAAGGCGGGAGTACGCTACGAGCAGTACTTC | CASSLYTSKAGVRYEQYF
- | TRBJ2-7 | TRBV2 | - | TGTGCCTGCCTACTGGACACCGGAGCCTACGAGCAGTACTTC | CACLLDTGAYEQYF
TRBD1 | TRBJ1-2 | TRBV5-1 | - | TGCGCCAGCAGCCTCGGGACAGATAACTATGGCTACACCTTC | CASSLGTDNYGYTF
TRBD1 | TRBJ1-2 | TRBV28 | - | TGTGCCAGCAATACTATGTCCGGGACAGGGAGTGGCTACACCTTC | CASNTMSGTGSGYTF
TRBD1 | TRBJ2-2 | TRBV5-1 | - | TGCGCCAGCAGCTTGGCTAGACAGGGGGCAGCAGGCACCGGGGAGCTGTTTTTT | CASSLARQGAAGTGELFF
TRBD2 | TRBJ2-1 | TRBV5-4 | - | TGTGCCAGCAGCTTGGTGGCGGGAGCTCCCTACAATGAGCAGTTCTTC | CASSLVAGAPYNEQFF
- | TRBJ2-5 | TRBV5-4 | - | TGTGCCAGCAGCGAAACAGGGCGGGAGACCCAGTACTTC | CASSETGRETQYF
- | TRBJ2-2 | TRBV18 | - | TGTGCCAGCTCGCCCGGACAGCCGAACACCGGGGAGCTGTTTTTT | CASSPGQPNTGELFF